Described below is a single T cell receptor beta chain sequence and its context. Its antigen is not identified. V lost 2 bases and J lost 0, with 11 bases in between. Germline V gives CDR1 LNHNV, CDR2 YYDKDF (reference sequence). The CDR3 consists of 16 residues. The data belong to a study of T cell responses to AZD1222 COVID-19 vaccine. Whole-study findings and limits: Possibly, clonal diversity was underestimated; donors were largely white British and included more females.

Profiling relied on immunoSEQ multiplex PCR, and the TCRdb table lists in-frame clones only, not all of them. The table lists approximately 150,000 clones, about 92% of them singletons. The rearrangement links TRBV15 to TRBJ1-3; D is unclear. Sequencing used peripheral blood, obtained on day 0 of AZD1222 vaccination. The receptor's source is an adult in good health. The CDR3 reads CATSRRNPGSGNTIYF. In nucleotides, the CDR3 is TGTGCCACCAGCAGACGCAACCCTGGCTCTGGAAACACCATATATTTT.